Only a few counts were recorded for the clone carrying this TCR beta chain. Its antigen is as yet unknown. One end of the junction fails to match germline, which may point to a read error. TCRbeta library preparation incorporated unique molecular identifiers. From the PCR reads, TCRdb called clonotypes with MiXCR, one entry per CDR3 protein. The top ten clones hold roughly 29% of a sample with roughly 420,000 distinct CDR3 sequences, 15% to 20% of them seen once. The CDR3 length is 15 residues. This sample was included in a study of T-cell reconstitution after alpha-beta-depleted transplantation in children. Findings and limits, study-wide: Reportedly, only several hundred clones from non-depleted graft cells drove alpha-beta T-cell counts at about two months.

The source is a boy younger than two who had a stem cell transplant for Wiskott-Aldrich syndrome, so the T cells may come from the graft donor. The sequences come from PBMCs, mostly from graft donor cells, collected 360 days after TCRalphabeta/CD19-depleted stem cell transplant. The V and J genes are TRBV12-3 or TRBV12-4 and TRBJ1-2, with 7 bases aligning to TRBD1. The CDR3 spells CASSLAASTKGQPSF. The CDR3 DNA reads TGTGCCAGCAGTTTAGCCGCATCGACTAAGGGACAGCCTTCCTTC.